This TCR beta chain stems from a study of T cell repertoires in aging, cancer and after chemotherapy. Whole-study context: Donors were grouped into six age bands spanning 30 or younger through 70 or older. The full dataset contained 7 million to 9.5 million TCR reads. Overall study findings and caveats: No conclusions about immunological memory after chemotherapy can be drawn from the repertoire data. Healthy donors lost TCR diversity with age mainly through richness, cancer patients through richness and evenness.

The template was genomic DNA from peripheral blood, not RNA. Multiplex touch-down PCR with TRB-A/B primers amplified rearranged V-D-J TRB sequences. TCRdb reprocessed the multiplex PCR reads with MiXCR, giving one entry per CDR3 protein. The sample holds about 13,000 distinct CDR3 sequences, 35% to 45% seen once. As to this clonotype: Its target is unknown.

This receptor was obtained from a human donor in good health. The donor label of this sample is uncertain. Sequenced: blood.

The CDR3 DNA reads as TGCGCCAGCAGCCCCGGACAGGGGCATGGCTACACCTTC. It is translated as CASSPGQGHGYTF. This chain joins TRBV5-1 and TRBJ1-2; TRBD1 aligns across 9 bases. The germline V gene has CDR1 SGHRS and CDR2 YFSETQ. V shed 4 bases and J 6 bases; nucleotides not matched to a gene: 4. The length of the CDR3 is 13 residues. The whole variable domain, filled in from reference TRBV5-1 and TRBJ1-2, reads KAGVTQTPRYLIKTRGQQVTLSCSPISGHRSVSWYQQTPGQGLQFLFEYFSETQRNKGNFPGRFSGRQFSNSRSEMNVSTLELGDSALYLCASSPGQGHGYTFGSGTRLTVV.